A selection of T cell receptor beta chains follows, all from one sample in a study of beta chain features in type 1 diabetes. Sequenced by immunoSEQ multiplex PCR; TCRdb stores in-frame clones only, minus some. The sample has about 160,000 clones, roughly 8% seen once. The specimen sequenced was central memory CD4+ T cells from blood. The receptor set was obtained from a woman under 30 with type 1 diabetes. Both conserved end residues are part of each CDR3. Fields, in order: V gene, D gene, J gene, CDR3 length, clone size, CDR3 protein, CDR3 DNA. A D gene is named only where the DNA matches it firmly. Clone size, where shown, is once, few, many, or a class for clones that have expanded.

V gene: TRBV29-1; D gene: TRBD1; J gene: TRBJ1-2; CDR3 length: 12; clone size: few; CDR3 protein: CSVADRTYGYTF; CDR3 DNA: TGCAGCGTTGCGGACAGGACCTATGGCTACACCTTC
V gene: TRBV9; D gene: TRBD2; J gene: TRBJ2-1; CDR3 length: 14; clone size: -; CDR3 protein: CASSVSGSFYEQFF; CDR3 DNA: TGTGCCAGCAGCGTCAGCGGGAGTTTTTATGAGCAGTTCTTC
V gene: TRBV6-1; D gene: -; J gene: TRBJ1-1; CDR3 length: 14; clone size: few; CDR3 protein: CASSIRGGNTEAFF; CDR3 DNA: TGTGCCAGCAGTATCAGGGGCGGGAACACTGAAGCTTTCTTT
V gene: TRBV7-2; D gene: -; J gene: TRBJ2-5; CDR3 length: 13; clone size: -; CDR3 protein: CASSAPGEETQYF; CDR3 DNA: TGTGCCAGCAGCGCCCCTGGAGAAGAGACCCAGTACTTC
V gene: TRBV5-6; D gene: TRBD1; J gene: TRBJ1-2; CDR3 length: 16; clone size: few; CDR3 protein: CASSTRPGQTPYGYTF; CDR3 DNA: TGTGCCAGCAGCACACGGCCGGGACAGACCCCCTATGGCTACACCTTC
V gene: TRBV5-4; D gene: -; J gene: TRBJ1-1; CDR3 length: 14; clone size: few; CDR3 protein: CASSRRQVGTEAFF; CDR3 DNA: TGTGCCAGCAGCCGACGACAGGTTGGCACTGAAGCTTTCTTT
V gene: TRBV10-3; D gene: TRBD1; J gene: TRBJ2-6; CDR3 length: 14; clone size: few; CDR3 protein: CAISRGPGANVLTF; CDR3 DNA: TGTGCCATCAGCAGGGGGCCCGGGGCCAACGTCCTGACTTTC
V gene: TRBV2; D gene: TRBD2; J gene: TRBJ2-7; CDR3 length: 15; clone size: few; CDR3 protein: CASSEKSGSSYEQYF; CDR3 DNA: TGTGCCAGCAGTGAAAAGAGCGGGAGCTCCTACGAGCAGTACTTC
V gene: TRBV5-4; D gene: -; J gene: TRBJ2-1; CDR3 length: 15; clone size: few; CDR3 protein: CASSPSGGGVNEQFF; CDR3 DNA: TGTGCCAGCAGCCCGTCTGGAGGCGGGGTCAATGAGCAGTTCTTC
V gene: TRBV4-1; D gene: -; J gene: TRBJ1-5; CDR3 length: 15; clone size: few; CDR3 protein: CASSRGGDSNQPQHF; CDR3 DNA: TGCGCCAGCTCCCGGGGGGGGGATAGCAATCAGCCCCAGCATTTT
V gene: TRBV29-1; D gene: -; J gene: TRBJ1-3; CDR3 length: 12; clone size: -; CDR3 protein: CSVSTGLNTIYF; CDR3 DNA: TGCAGCGTTTCGACAGGTCTCAACACCATATATTTT
V gene: TRBV11-2; D gene: TRBD2; J gene: TRBJ2-5; CDR3 length: 12; clone size: -; CDR3 protein: CASNSGGETQYF; CDR3 DNA: TGTGCCAGCAATTCCGGGGGGGAGACCCAGTACTTC
V gene: TRBV7-3; D gene: -; J gene: TRBJ2-1; CDR3 length: 15; clone size: few; CDR3 protein: CASSLSGSSYNEQFF; CDR3 DNA: TGTGCCAGCAGCTTAAGCGGGTCTAGTTACAATGAGCAGTTCTTC
V gene: TRBV7-2; D gene: -; J gene: TRBJ2-7; CDR3 length: 14; clone size: -; CDR3 protein: CASSLMAGVYEQYF; CDR3 DNA: TGTGCCAGCAGCTTAATGGCGGGTGTGTACGAGCAGTACTTC
V gene: TRBV7-2; D gene: -; J gene: TRBJ2-3; CDR3 length: 12; clone size: -; CDR3 protein: CASSSVTDTQYF; CDR3 DNA: TGTGCCAGCAGCTCAGTCACAGATACGCAGTATTTT
V gene: TRBV15; D gene: -; J gene: TRBJ1-5; CDR3 length: 15; clone size: few; CDR3 protein: CATSREHSGNQPQHF; CDR3 DNA: TGTGCCACCAGCAGAGAGCACAGTGGAAATCAGCCCCAGCATTTT
V gene: TRBV14; D gene: TRBD2; J gene: TRBJ2-1; CDR3 length: 14; clone size: -; CDR3 protein: CASSQVAGGNEQFF; CDR3 DNA: TGTGCCAGCAGCCAAGTTGCGGGAGGGAATGAGCAGTTCTTC